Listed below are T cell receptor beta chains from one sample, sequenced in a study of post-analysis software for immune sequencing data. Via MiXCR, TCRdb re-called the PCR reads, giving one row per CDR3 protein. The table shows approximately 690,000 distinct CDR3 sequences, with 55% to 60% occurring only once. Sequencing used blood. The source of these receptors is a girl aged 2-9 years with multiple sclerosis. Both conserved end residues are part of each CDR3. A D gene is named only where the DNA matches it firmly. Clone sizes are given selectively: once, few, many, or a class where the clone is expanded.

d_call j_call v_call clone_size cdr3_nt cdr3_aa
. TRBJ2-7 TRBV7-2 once TGTGCCAGCAGCCCCAACCCTTGGGGAGCTGAGCAGTACTTC CASSPNPWGAEQYF
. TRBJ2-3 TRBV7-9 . TGTGCCAGCCTGGGGTATACAGATACGCAGTATTTT CASLGYTDTQYF
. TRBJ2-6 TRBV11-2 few TGTGCCAGCAGCTTAGGACAGGCCTCCTTCTCTGGGGCCAACGTCCTGACTTTC CASSLGQASFSGANVLTF
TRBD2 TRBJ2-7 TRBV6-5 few TGTGCCAGCAGTTACGGGACTAGCGGGAGCAACGAGCAGTACTTC CASSYGTSGSNEQYF
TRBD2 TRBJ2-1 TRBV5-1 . TGCGCCAGCAGCCGTACTAGCGGGAGGGGGTCCTACAATGAGCAGTTCTTC CASSRTSGRGSYNEQFF
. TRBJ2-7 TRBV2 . TGTGCCAGCAGTGTCAGGAAAGGGGGGACAGACACCTACGAGCAGTACTTC CASSVRKGGTDTYEQYF
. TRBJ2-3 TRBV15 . TGTGCCACCAGCAGAGGGGAGAGGACAGATACGCAGTATTTT CATSRGERTDTQYF
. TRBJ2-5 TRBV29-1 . TGCAGCGTTGTTACGTCTAGCGAGACCCAGTACTTC CSVVTSSETQYF
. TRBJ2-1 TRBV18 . TGTGCCAGCTCACCACCGGGACACAAGAATGAGCAGTTCTTC CASSPPGHKNEQFF
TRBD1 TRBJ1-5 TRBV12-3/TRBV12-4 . TGTGCCAGCACCAACTACAGGGGCCTGAGCAATCAGCCCCAGCATTTT CASTNYRGLSNQPQHF
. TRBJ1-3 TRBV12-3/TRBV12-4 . TGTGCCAGCAGTCCGGACGGCCGCTCTGGAAACACCATATATTTT CASSPDGRSGNTIYF
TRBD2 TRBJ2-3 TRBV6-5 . TGTGCCAGCAGTTACTCTACGGGAGGAGGGGATACGCAGTATTTT CASSYSTGGGDTQYF
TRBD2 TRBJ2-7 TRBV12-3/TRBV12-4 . TGTGCCAGCAGTTTTCTAGCGGGAGGCTACGAGCAGTACTTC CASSFLAGGYEQYF
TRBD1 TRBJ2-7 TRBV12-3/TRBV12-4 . TGTGCCAGCAGTTTTATAGGGGGCAGGTCCTACGAGCAGTACTTC CASSFIGGRSYEQYF
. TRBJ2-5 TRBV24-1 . TGTGCCACCAGTGTATCCGGGGCTCAAGAGACCCAGTACTTC CATSVSGAQETQYF
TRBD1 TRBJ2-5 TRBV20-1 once TGCAGTGCTAGGCCAGTTAAGAACCAAAAAAAGGACAGGGTTCGAGAGACCCAGTACTTC CSARPVKNQKKDRVRETQYF
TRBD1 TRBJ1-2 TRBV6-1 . TGTGCCAGCAGCCCCCCGGGGACAGGCGACGGGGGCAACTATGGCTACACCTTC CASSPPGTGDGGNYGYTF
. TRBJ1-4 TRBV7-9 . TGTGCCAGCAGCCGTCTGGGCGGGAACGAAAAACTGTTTTTT CASSRLGGNEKLFF
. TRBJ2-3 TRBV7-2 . TGTGCCAGCAGCTTAGATTTCGGCAGTCGTACGCAGTATTTT CASSLDFGSRTQYF
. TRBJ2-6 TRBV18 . TGTGCCAGCTCGCCTCTCAAGGACGCGGAATCTGGGGCCAACGTTCTGACTTTC CASSPLKDAESGANVLTF
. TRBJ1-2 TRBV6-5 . TGTGCCAGCAGTTACTCGAACAGCTTCCCCTATGGCTACACCTTC CASSYSNSFPYGYTF
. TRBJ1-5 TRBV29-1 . TGCAGCGTTGACTCGGGGGCAGGGCAGCCCCAGCATTTT CSVDSGAGQPQHF
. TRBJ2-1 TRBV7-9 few TGTGCCAGCAGCCCCGGCCAGGGAAAAGAGACCCAGTTCTTC CASSPGQGKETQFF
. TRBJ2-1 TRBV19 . TGTGCCAGTAGTATCAACGGGGAGAGCTCCTACAATGAGCAGTTCTTC CASSINGESSYNEQFF
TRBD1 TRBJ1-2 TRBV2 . TGTGCCAGCAGGGAGCCGGGACAGCCCAACTATGGCTACACCTTC CASREPGQPNYGYTF
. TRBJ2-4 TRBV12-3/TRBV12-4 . TGTGCCAGCAGTTTTCCGGCAGCCAAAAACATTCAGTACTTC CASSFPAAKNIQYF
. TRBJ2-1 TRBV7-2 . TGTGCCAGCAGCCGAAGCACTATGAGTGAGCAGTTCTTC CASSRSTMSEQFF
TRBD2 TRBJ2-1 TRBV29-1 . TGCAGCGTTGCGGGGCTAGCGGGAGAAACCTACAATGAGCAGTTCTTC CSVAGLAGETYNEQFF
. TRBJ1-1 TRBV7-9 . TGTGCCAGCCAACTTGTGGGGGGCACTGAAGCTTTCTTT CASQLVGGTEAFF
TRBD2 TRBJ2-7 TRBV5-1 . TGCGCCAGCAGCCGAGCGGGAGCCTCCGAGCAGTACTTC CASSRAGASEQYF
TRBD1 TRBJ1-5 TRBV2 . TGTGCCAGCAGTGTTGACAGGGGAGGGAATCAGCCCCAGCATTTT CASSVDRGGNQPQHF
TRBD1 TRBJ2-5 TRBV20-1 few TGCAGTGCTTCGGACAGGGGGCGGGAGACCCAGTACTTC CSASDRGRETQYF
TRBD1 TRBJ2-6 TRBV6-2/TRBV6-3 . TGTGCCAGCAGTTCGACAGGGGCGAACTCTGGGGCCAACGTCCTGACTTTC CASSSTGANSGANVLTF